The present T cell receptor beta chain was sequenced within a study of blood T cells in healthy people across ages. The study drew donors from healthy Caucasian individuals in Russia aged roughly 6 to 90. Study observations and caveats: Aged donors had fewer naive CD4+ cells and lower diversity than long-lived donors.

Using a J-beta primer mix together with a sample-barcoded 5' primer, a second PCR was run for roughly 6 to 12 cycles. TCRdb re-called the 5' RACE reads through MiXCR, storing one row per CDR3 protein. The sample lists approximately 1.5 million distinct CDR3 sequences; about 42% were seen once. Ten or more counts support this clonotype. Its specificity is unknown. The sample taken for sequencing was blood. The sequence came from a woman younger than 30 in good health.

The chain's CDR3 is CSVEGSVQYF. DNA for the CDR3: TGCAGCGTTGAAGGGTCAGTACAGTATTTT. The chain uses TRBV29-1 and TRBJ2-3; D gene uncertain. The CDR3 runs to 10 residues. Per germline, CDR1 SQVTM and CDR2 ANQGSEA. V gave up 1 base and J gave up 12 bases, with 8 bases separating them.